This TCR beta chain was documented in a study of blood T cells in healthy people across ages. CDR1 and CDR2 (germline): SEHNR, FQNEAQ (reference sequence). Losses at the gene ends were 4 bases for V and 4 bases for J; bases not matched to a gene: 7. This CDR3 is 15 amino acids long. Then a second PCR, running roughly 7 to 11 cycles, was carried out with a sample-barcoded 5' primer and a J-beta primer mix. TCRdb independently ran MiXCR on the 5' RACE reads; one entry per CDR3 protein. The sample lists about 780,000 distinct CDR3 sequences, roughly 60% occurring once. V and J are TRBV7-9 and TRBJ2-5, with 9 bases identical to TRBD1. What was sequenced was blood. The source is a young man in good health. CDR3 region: CASSWGQGPRETQYF. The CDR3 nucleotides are TGTGCCAGCAGCTGGGGACAGGGCCCTCGAGAGACCCAGTACTTC. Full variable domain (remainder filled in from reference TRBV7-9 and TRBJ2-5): DTGVSQNPRHKITKRGQNVTFRCDPISEHNRLYWYRQTLGQGPEFLTYFQNEAQLEKSRLLSDRFSAERPKGSFSTLEIQRTEQGDSAMYLCASSWGQGPRETQYFGPGTRLLVL.